Given below is one TCR beta chain in context. Profiling relied on immunoSEQ multiplex PCR, and the TCRdb table lists in-frame clones only, not all of them. The data show 450,000 to 500,000 clones, over 70% seen once. The data were obtained in a study of shared clonotypes between healthy human individuals. Trimming left V 4 bases short and J 2 bases short, with 12 bases between. CDR1 and CDR2 from the germline V gene are LGHNA and YSLEER. The CDR3 has 14 residues. The study drew its donors from healthy HIV-negative adults without recent acute infections or vaccinations. The unsorted samples took approximately 98 million PBMCs to get genomic DNA.

The rearrangement uses TRBV4-3 and TRBJ2-7; no firm D call. The sequencing input was PBMCs. This TCR was recovered from a middle-aged woman in good health. Some clones in this sample may be carry-over from other donors' samples. CDR3 residues: CASSPERGPYEQYF. Here the CDR3 DNA reads TGCGCCAGCAGCCCCGAAAGAGGTCCCTACGAGCAGTACTTC.